The 15 T cell receptor beta chains below all came from one sample that was sequenced in a study of T-cell reconstitution after alpha-beta-depleted transplantation in children. Using unique molecular identifiers, the investigators prepared the TCRbeta library. From the PCR reads, TCRdb called clonotypes with MiXCR, one entry per CDR3 protein. The profile shows around 240,000 distinct CDR3 sequences, about 9.6% of them singletons. Material: PBMCs from the stem cell graft donor, obtained from the stem cell graft. These receptors all come from a human donor who donated a stem cell graft to a child with SCID.

This clonotype was observed many times. The chain employs TRBV6-1 and TRBJ2-7, with D perhaps TRBD1 (6 bases). Germline V gene lookup returns CDR1 MNHNS and CDR2 SASEGT. The CDR3 has 16 residues. The ends were cut back, 0 bases at V and 4 bases at J, with 16 bases in the middle. The CDR3 DNA sequence: TGTGCCAGCAGTGAAGCGCAACTGGACAGTTCATACGAGCAGTACTTC. Amino acid sequence: CASSEAQLDSSYEQYF.

This clonotype was counted many times. The chain couples TRBV29-1 to TRBJ2-5, with D unclear. Trimming took 1 base from V and 5 from J, leaving 11 bases between them. The CDR3 is 13 amino acids. Germline CDR1 SQVTM, CDR2 ANQGSEA. Here the CDR3 DNA reads TGCAGCGTTGAAGGTTGGAACCCGGAGACCCAGTACTTC. This codes for CSVEGWNPETQYF.

This clonotype was detected ten times or more. The chain joins TRBV7-2 to TRBJ1-5, with D possibly being TRBD1 (6 bases). The germline V gene has CDR1 SGHTA and CDR2 FQGNSA. V shed 5 bases and J shed 5 bases, with 16 bases lying between them. This CDR3 contains 15 residues. The CDR3 region has the DNA TGTGCCAGCAGCCCGGGACACACTGGGGATCAGCCCCAGCATTTT. This sequence encodes CASSPGHTGDQPQHF.

This clonotype was seen repeatedly, ten times or more. The rearrangement joins TRBV3-1 to TRBJ1-2; TRBD1 might be the D (6 bases). CDR1 is LGHDT and CDR2 is YNNKEL in the germline V gene (reference sequence). This CDR3 comprises 13 residues. The germline V and J ends were trimmed by 3 bases and 1 base, with 6 bases remaining between them. The CDR3 region is CASSHRGNYGYTF. The DNA of the CDR3 is TGTGCCAGCAGCCACAGGGGTAACTATGGCTACACCTTC.

This clonotype was seen ten or more times. The chain combines TRBV5-1 with TRBJ2-6; no definite D call. This CDR3 has 16 amino acids. Trimming removed 4 bases from V and 2 bases from J, with 13 bases in between. Looked up from germline, CDR1 is SGHRS and CDR2 is YFSETQ. CDR3 in amino acids: CASSVVALTGANVLTF. CDR3 DNA: TGCGCCAGCAGCGTGGTAGCTCTCACTGGGGCCAACGTCCTGACTTTC.

At least ten counts were recorded for this clonotype. Written as DNA, the CDR3 is TGTGCCAGCAGTGAAGCGGGGGGTAAGAGTGAGCAGTTCTTC. Residues: CASSEAGGKSEQFF. This chain connects TRBV2 to TRBJ2-1, with D possibly TRBD2 on 6 matching bases. Germline loops: CDR1 SNHLY, CDR2 FYNNEI. V was shortened by 0 bases and J by 9 bases, with 12 bases between the two germline ends. This CDR3 contains 14 residues. The variable domain in full, completed from reference TRBV2 and TRBJ2-1, reads EPEVTQTPSHQVTQMGQEVILRCVPISNHLYFYWYRQILGQKVEFLVSFYNNEISEKSEIFDDQFSVERPDGSNFTLKIRSTKLEDSAMYFCASSEAGGKSEQFFGPGTRLTVL.

This clonotype was recorded at least ten times. This sequence joins TRBV6-1 and TRBJ2-3; 11 nucleotides line up with TRBD2. Germline assignment: CDR1 MNHNS and CDR2 SASEGT. This CDR3 comprises 17 residues. V was clipped by 5 bases and J by 0 bases; unmatched bases: 7. Here the CDR3 reads CASSTARLAGSTDTQYF. CDR3 DNA sequence: TGTGCCAGCAGTACCGCTCGACTAGCGGGGAGCACAGATACGCAGTATTTT.

This clonotype has at least ten counts. The rearrangement uses TRBV12-3 or TRBV12-4 and TRBJ2-2, with 8 bases fitting TRBD2. The CDR3 totals 15 residues. The V segment lost 6 bases and the J segment 5 bases; nucleotides outside the gene matches: 8. In DNA, the CDR3 is TGTGCCAGCAGCTTTAGCGGGGCGCGTACCGGGGAGCTGTTTTTT. It translates to CASSFSGARTGELFF.

This clonotype was recorded many times. The V gene is TRBV5-1, the J gene TRBJ2-1; 7 bases match TRBD2. The CDR3 consists of 14 residues. The J segment lost 4 bases and the V segment lost 4 bases, leaving 5 bases of the junction unmatched. Germline assignment: CDR1 SGHRS and CDR2 YFSETQ. The CDR3 DNA is TGCGCCAGCAGCCGCCGGGGGGTATACAATGAGCAGTTCTTC. Protein sequence: CASSRRGVYNEQFF.

This clonotype was seen a few times. This chain uses TRBV25-1 with TRBJ1-2, with TRBD1 matching 9 bases. Trimming took 1 base from V and 5 from J; bases not matched to a gene: 11. This CDR3 has 17 amino acids. Germline CDR1 is MGHDK and CDR2 is SYGVNS. This CDR3 reads CASSEFSWGTGMYGYTF. CDR3 DNA sequence: TGTGCCAGCAGTGAATTCTCGTGGGGGACAGGGATGTATGGCTACACCTTC.

This clonotype was seen repeatedly, ten times or more. The chain links TRBV4-2 to TRBJ2-3, with unresolved D. In germline, CDR1 is LGHNA, CDR2 YNFKEQ. The CDR3 runs 16 residues. Between the trimmed V and J ends, which lost 0 bases and 0 bases, there was a span of 10 bases. The CDR3 region has the DNA TGTGCCAGCAGCCAAGAAGGCCCCCCTAGCACAGATACGCAGTATTTT. Amino acid sequence: CASSQEGPPSTDTQYF.

This clonotype occurred a few times. V usage is TRBV18 and J usage is TRBJ1-1; D perhaps matches TRBD1 (6 bases). The CDR3 sequence is 15 residues long. The germline CDR1 and CDR2 sequences are KGHSH and LQKENI. Trimming took off 1 base at V and 3 bases at J, with 12 bases between the two ends. CDR3 loop: CASSPQQGYDTEAFF. CDR3 coding DNA: TGTGCCAGCTCACCACAACAGGGTTATGACACTGAAGCTTTCTTT. The variable domain in full, completed from reference TRBV18 and TRBJ1-1, reads NAGVMQNPRHLVRRRGQEARLRCSPMKGHSHVYWYRQLPEEGLKFMVYLQKENIIDESGMPKERFSAEFPKEGPSILRIQQVVRGDSAAYFCASSPQQGYDTEAFFGQGTRLTVV.

This clonotype was seen at least ten times. The rearrangement uses TRBV5-1 and TRBJ1-6; D is undetermined. The germline V gene has CDR1 SGHRS and CDR2 YFSETQ. Trimming shortened V by 4 bases and J by 7 bases, and 15 bases separated the two germline ends. The CDR3 totals 15 residues. CDR3 bases: TGCGCCAGCAGCCTTCGGGGTCCTTGGAATTCACCCCTCCACTTT. Its translation: CASSLRGPWNSPLHF. The full variable domain, completed using reference TRBV5-1 and TRBJ1-6, is KAGVTQTPRYLIKTRGQQVTLSCSPISGHRSVSWYQQTPGQGLQFLFEYFSETQRNKGNFPGRFSGRQFSNSRSEMNVSTLELGDSALYLCASSLRGPWNSPLHFGNGTRLTVT.

This clonotype was counted many times. The V gene is TRBV9, the J gene TRBJ2-1, with 11 bases fitting TRBD2. Germline CDR1 reads SGDLS; CDR2 reads YYNGEE. Trimming cost V 0 bases and J 10 bases; bases outside gene matches: 6. The CDR3 spans 15 residues. The CDR3 region is CASSVGTSGGSEQFF. Here the CDR3 DNA reads TGTGCCAGCAGCGTAGGAACTAGCGGGGGCTCCGAGCAGTTCTTC.

This clonotype was picked up a small number of times. This sequence joins TRBV20-1 and TRBJ1-5; a possible D gene is TRBD1 (6 bases). V lost 2 bases, J lost 9 bases, and 11 bases lay in between. The germline V gene encodes CDR1 DFQATT and CDR2 SNEGSKA (reference sequence). The CDR3 has 12 amino acids. This CDR3 reads CSARTPRGPQHF. The DNA of the CDR3 is TGCAGTGCTAGAACCCCCAGGGGGCCCCAGCATTTT.